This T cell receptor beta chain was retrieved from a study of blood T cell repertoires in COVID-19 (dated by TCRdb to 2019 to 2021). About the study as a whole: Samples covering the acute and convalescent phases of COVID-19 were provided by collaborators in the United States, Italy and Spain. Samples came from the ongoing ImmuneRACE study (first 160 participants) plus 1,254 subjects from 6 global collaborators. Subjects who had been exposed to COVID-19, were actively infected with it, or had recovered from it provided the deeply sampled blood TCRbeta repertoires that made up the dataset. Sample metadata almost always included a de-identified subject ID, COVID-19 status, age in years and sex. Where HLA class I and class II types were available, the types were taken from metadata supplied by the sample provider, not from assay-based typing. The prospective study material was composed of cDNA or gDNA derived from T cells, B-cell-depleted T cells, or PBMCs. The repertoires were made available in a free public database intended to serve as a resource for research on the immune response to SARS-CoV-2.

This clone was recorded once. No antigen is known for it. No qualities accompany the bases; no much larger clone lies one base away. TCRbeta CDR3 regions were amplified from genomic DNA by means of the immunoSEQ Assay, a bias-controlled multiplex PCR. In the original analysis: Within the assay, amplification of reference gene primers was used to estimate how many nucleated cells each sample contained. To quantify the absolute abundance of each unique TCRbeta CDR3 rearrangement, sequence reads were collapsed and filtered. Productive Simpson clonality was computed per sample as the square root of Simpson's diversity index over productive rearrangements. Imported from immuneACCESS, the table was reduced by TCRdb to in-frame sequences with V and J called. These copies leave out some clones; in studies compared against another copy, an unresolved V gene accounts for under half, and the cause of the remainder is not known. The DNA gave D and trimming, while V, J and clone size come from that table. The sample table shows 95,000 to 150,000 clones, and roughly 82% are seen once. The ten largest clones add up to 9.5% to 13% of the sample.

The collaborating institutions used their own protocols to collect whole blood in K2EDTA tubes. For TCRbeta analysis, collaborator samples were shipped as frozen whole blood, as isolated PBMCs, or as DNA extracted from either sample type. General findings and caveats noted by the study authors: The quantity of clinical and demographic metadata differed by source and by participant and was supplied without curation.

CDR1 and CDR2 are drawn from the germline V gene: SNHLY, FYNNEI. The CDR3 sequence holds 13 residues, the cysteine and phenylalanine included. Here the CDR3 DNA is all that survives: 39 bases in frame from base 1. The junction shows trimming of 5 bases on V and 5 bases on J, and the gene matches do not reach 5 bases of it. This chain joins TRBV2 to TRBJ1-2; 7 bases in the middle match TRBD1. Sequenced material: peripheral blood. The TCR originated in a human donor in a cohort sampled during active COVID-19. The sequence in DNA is TGTGCCAGCAGTTCCGGGACAGATTATGGCTACACCTTC. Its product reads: CASSSGTDYGYTF.